This paragraph reports one T cell receptor beta chain. What it binds is unknown. This sample is part of a study of blood T cells in healthy people across ages. Combining a sample-barcoded 5' primer with a J-beta primer mix, a second PCR ran for roughly 6 to 12 cycles. TCRdb called the 5' RACE reads again in MiXCR, with one record for every CDR3 protein. The table records some 940,000 distinct CDR3 sequences, approximately 32% of them present only once. Study-level results: Leaving the PBMCs unsorted stopped any conclusive comparison of naive versus antigen-experienced cells.

The length of the CDR3 is 14 residues. The J segment lost 5 bases and the V segment lost 1 base, leaving 3 bases of the junction unmatched. Per the germline V gene, CDR1 is LGHDT and CDR2 is YNNKEL (reference sequence). The sample was also reused in another study, on T cells of mothers and their children. This second study says: Each 15 ul cDNA reaction used roughly 1.6 ug RNA; all RNA was used.

This TCR came from a woman aged 40 to 50 in good health. The V call is TRBV3-1, the J call TRBJ2-7, with 9 bases matching TRBD1. The sequenced sample was blood. The chain's CDR3 is CASSQGTGVNEQYF. The CDR3 nucleotides read TGTGCCAGCAGCCAAGGGACAGGGGTAAACGAGCAGTACTTC.